The 15 T cell receptor beta chains below all came from one sample that was sequenced in a study of cytomegalovirus exposure and HLA in healthy donors. It was with 60 Vbeta and 13 Jbeta primers that the PCR ran. Sequencing was performed with immunoSEQ multiplex PCR; in TCRdb, only in-frame clones are kept and a portion is missing. Seen here are around 150,000 clones, more than 70% observed once, and the top ten hold less than 5%. The source material was PBMCs. The receptors were gathered from a male donor in good health and CMV-seronegative.

The chain employs TRBV6-6 and TRBJ2-7, with a possible D match to TRBD1 (5 bases). Germline V gene lookup returns CDR1 MNHNY and CDR2 SVGAGI (reference sequence). The V end was cut by 4 bases, the J end by 6 bases, with 16 bases between. This CDR3 is 14 amino acids long. CDR3: CASSSQTRTIEQYF. DNA of the CDR3: TGTGCCAGCAGTTCTCAAACGAGGACAATCGAGCAGTACTTC.

Regarding this clone: One end of the junction fails to match germline, which may point to a read error. The genes are TRBV6-5 and TRBJ1-2; D uncertain. This CDR3 is 13 amino acids long. Looked up from germline, CDR1 is MNHEY and CDR2 is SVGAGI. CDR3 bases: TGTGCCAGCAGCCCCGGGAGACCTTATGGCTACACCTTT. Translating it yields CASSPGRPYGYTF.

This clone has just one count. The gene calls are TRBV25-1 and TRBJ1-4; TRBD1 matches 8 bases. The CDR3 spans 15 residues. J was trimmed by 6 bases and V by 5 bases; bases with no gene match: 8. Germline V CDR1 and CDR2: MGHDK, SYGVNS. CDR3 nucleotide sequence: TGTGCCAGCAGTACCCTTGGGGGACAGGATGAAAAACTGTTTTTT. Protein: CASSTLGGQDEKLFF.

This clone was found a few times. The rearrangement links TRBV5-1 to TRBJ1-3; no reliable D call. Trimming took 4 bases from V and 0 from J, leaving 8 bases between them. The CDR3 runs 14 residues. The germline gives CDR1 SGHRS, CDR2 YFSETQ. DNA for the CDR3: TGCGCCAGCAGCGTTACCTACTCTGGAAACACCATATATTTT. Its translation: CASSVTYSGNTIYF.

The table lists this clone with a few counts. The genes are TRBV11-2 and TRBJ2-7; no clear D gene. Germline V gene lookup returns CDR1 SGHAT and CDR2 FQNNGV. V lost 5 bases to trimming and J lost 0 bases, with 11 bases between them. This CDR3 spans 14 amino acids. The CDR3 DNA follows: TGTGCCAGCAGCCGGAGTAGTTCCTCCTACGAGCAGTACTTC. Protein: CASSRSSSSYEQYF.

This clone was seen a single time. The chain carries TRBV5-1 and TRBJ2-5; 7 nucleotides align to TRBD1. V lost 4 bases, J lost 4 bases, and 10 bases stayed unmatched. The germline V gene encodes CDR1 SGHRS and CDR2 YFSETQ. CDR3 size: 15 residues. Here the CDR3 reads CASSAPGQSPETQYF. The CDR3, as DNA: TGCGCCAGCAGCGCACCGGGACAGTCCCCAGAGACCCAGTACTTC.

A few counts support this clone. The V and J genes are TRBV2 and TRBJ2-1, with TRBD2 as a possible D gene (5 bases). Germline loops: CDR1 SNHLY, CDR2 FYNNEI. The CDR3 runs to 12 residues. Trimming cost V 2 bases and J 12 bases, with 11 bases left between them. Here the CDR3 DNA reads TGTGCCAGCAGTGAACTGGAGGTTGGGCAGTTCTTC. This gives the protein CASSELEVGQFF.

This clone was observed a single time. At one boundary the junction diverges from the germline segment, which might be a read error. V and J are TRBV14 and TRBJ1-1; D gene uncertain. CDR1 is SGHDN and CDR2 is FVKESK in the germline V gene. The CDR3 is made up of 13 amino acids. CDR3 coding DNA: TGTGCCAGCAGCCGGGAGGCGATCTCTGAAACTTTCTTT. It translates to CASSREAISETFF.

The chain couples TRBV9 to TRBJ1-1; perhaps TRBD1 as D (5 bases). Germline CDR1 SGDLS, CDR2 YYNGEE. The V end was cut by 0 bases, the J end by 1 base, with 7 bases between. This CDR3 has 14 amino acids. This CDR3 is CASSVDGQNTEAFF. Here the CDR3 DNA reads TGTGCCAGCAGCGTAGATGGACAGAACACTGAAGCTTTCTTT. Supplemented by reference TRBV9 and TRBJ1-1, the full variable domain reads DSGVTQTPKHLITATGQRVTLRCSPRSGDLSVYWYQQSLDQGLQFLIQYYNGEERAKGNILERFSAQQFPDLHSELNLSSLELGDSALYFCASSVDGQNTEAFFGQGTRLTVV.

This clone has a handful of counts. The chain couples TRBV7-6 to TRBJ2-2, with 14 bases lining up with TRBD2. Trimming cost V 5 bases and J 3 bases; bases outside gene matches: 5. Germline CDR1 SGHVS, CDR2 FNYEAQ. The CDR3 runs 17 residues. CDR3: CASSLTSGGAHTGELFF. CDR3 DNA sequence: TGTGCCAGCAGCCTGACTAGCGGGGGGGCCCACACCGGGGAGCTGTTTTTT. Full variable domain (rest looked up from reference TRBV7-6 and TRBJ2-2): GAGVSQSPRYKVTKRGQDVALRCDPISGHVSLYWYRQALGQGPEFLTYFNYEAQQDKSGLPNDRFSAERPEGSISTLTIQRTEQRDSAMYRCASSLTSGGAHTGELFFGEGSRLTVL.

The rearrangement joins TRBV4-3 to TRBJ2-7, with 8 bases that match TRBD2. There are 15 residues in the CDR3. Per germline, CDR1 LGHNA and CDR2 YSLEER. The J segment lost 2 bases and the V segment lost 0 bases, leaving 3 bases of the junction unmatched. The CDR3 spells CASSQELAEAYEQYF. The CDR3 DNA reads as TGCGCCAGCAGCCAAGAACTAGCGGAGGCCTACGAGCAGTACTTC.

The J gene is TRBJ1-3, the V gene TRBV6-1; D not resolved. CDR3 length equals 16 residues. The V gene's germline CDR1 is MNHNS and CDR2 SASEGT. V was cut by 2 bases and J by 0 bases, with 11 bases left in between. Here the CDR3 DNA reads TGTGCCAGCAGTGAAAAACAGTCAAGCTCTGGAAACACCATATATTTT. This encodes CASSEKQSSSGNTIYF.

The chain joins TRBV7-8 to TRBJ2-6; 10 bases match TRBD2. Trimming at V came to 5 bases and at J to 1 base, leaving 8 bases not matched to a gene. Germline V gene lookup returns CDR1 SGHVS and CDR2 FQNEAQ. The CDR3 extends over 18 amino acids. CDR3 in amino acids: CASSPQGTSASGANVLTF. In nucleotides, the CDR3 is TGTGCCAGCAGCCCTCAGGGGACTAGCGCATCTGGGGCCAACGTCCTGACTTTC.

The chain combines TRBV6-5 with TRBJ2-1; D is unclear. The V end lost 2 bases, the J end lost 0 bases, and 11 bases lay between the germline ends. Per germline, CDR1 MNHEY and CDR2 SVGAGI. The length of the CDR3 is 16 residues. Here the CDR3 DNA reads TGTGCCAGCAGTTACCTGTCCCGCAGCTCCTACAATGAGCAGTTCTTC. Encoded protein: CASSYLSRSSYNEQFF.

This clone has a single count. The V call is TRBV28, the J call TRBJ2-3; 10 positions match TRBD2. J gave up 7 bases and V 8 bases, and 9 bases lay outside the gene matches. CDR3 length: 14 amino acids. Germline values: CDR1 MDHEN, CDR2 SYDVKM. This chain's CDR3 is CASLPGLAPNTQYF. DNA for the CDR3: TGTGCCAGCCTACCGGGACTAGCGCCAAATACGCAGTATTTT.